Listed below are T cell receptor beta chains from one sample, sequenced in a study of breast tumors, draining lymph nodes, adjacent tissues. TCRdb redid the calling of the multiplex PCR reads with MiXCR, one entry per CDR3 protein. In the table there are under 80,000 distinct CDR3 sequences, about 40% of which are singletons. The sample taken for sequencing was breast tumor tissue. Receptor source: a female donor with breast cancer. Some clones in this sample may be carry-over from other donors' samples. CDR3s include the opening cysteine and the closing phenylalanine or tryptophan. Fields, in order: J gene, clone size, D gene, V gene, CDR3 protein, CDR3 DNA. D genes are given only for firm matches. Expanded clones are given a class, and other clones once, few, many or no size at all.

>TRBJ2-1|many|TRBD1|TRBV29-1
CSVEDGGTGGRRREQFF
TGCAGCGTTGAAGATGGGGGGACAGGGGGACGACGTCGGGAGCAGTTCTTC
>TRBJ2-3|NA|TRBD2|TRBV7-9
CASSFPLLAGGRATDTQYF
TGTGCCAGCAGTTTCCCCCTACTAGCGGGGGGGCGCGCCACAGATACGCAGTATTTT
>TRBJ2-3|many|TRBD2|TRBV6-2/TRBV6-3
CASSSKTSRGTDTQYF
TGTGCCAGCAGCTCGAAGACTAGCCGCGGCACAGATACGCAGTATTTT
>TRBJ1-2|NA|NA|TRBV4-2
CASSPRVSSTDTRYGYTF
TGTGCCAGCAGCCCCAGGGTTTCTAGCACAGATACGCGGTATGGCTACACCTTC
>TRBJ2-2|many|TRBD2|TRBV11-3
CASSPPRTGGLYTGELFF
TGTGCCAGCAGCCCCCCAAGGACGGGAGGACTCTACACCGGGGAGCTGTTTTTT
>TRBJ1-5|NA|NA|TRBV7-9
CASSTTGSPQHF
TGTGCCAGCAGCACGACGGGGTCGCCCCAGCATTTT
>TRBJ1-6|many|TRBD1|TRBV19
CASRTQGVPHNSPLHF
TGTGCCAGTAGGACTCAGGGGGTCCCCCATAATTCACCCCTCCACTTT
>TRBJ2-5|many|NA|TRBV6-5
CASSFRQRETQYF
TGTGCCAGCAGTTTCAGACAGAGGGAGACCCAGTACTTC
>TRBJ2-7|NA|TRBD2|TRBV7-9
CASSPGASGGHSYEQYF
TGTGCCAGCAGCCCAGGAGCTAGCGGGGGTCACTCCTACGAGCAGTACTTC
>TRBJ1-2|NA|NA|TRBV7-9
CASSLGSDYYGYTF
TGTGCCAGCAGCTTGGGGTCGGACTACTATGGCTACACCTTC
>TRBJ2-5|many|NA|TRBV15
CATSRDPQETQYF
TGTGCCACCAGCAGAGATCCCCAGGAGACCCAGTACTTC
>TRBJ2-2|NA|NA|TRBV27
CASSGLVGGELFF
TGTGCCAGCAGCGGTTTAGTGGGCGGGGAGCTGTTTTTT
>TRBJ2-7|many|NA|TRBV29-1
CSVGGSLYEQYF
TGCAGCGTTGGGGGTAGCCTCTACGAGCAGTACTTC
>TRBJ1-2|many|NA|TRBV2
CASRGAYGYTF
TGTGCCAGCAGAGGGGCCTATGGCTACACCTTC
>TRBJ2-5|NA|TRBD2|TRBV20-1
CSASASGSGYETQYF
TGCAGTGCTAGTGCTAGCGGGAGTGGGTACGAGACCCAGTACTTC
>TRBJ1-6|NA|NA|TRBV24-1
CATSAGGQGRNSPLHF
TGTGCCACCAGTGCCGGGGGGCAGGGCAGGAATTCACCCCTCCACTTT
>TRBJ1-5|many|NA|TRBV18
CASSPDGNQPQHF
TGTGCCAGCTCACCTGACGGGAATCAGCCCCAGCATTTT
>TRBJ2-7|many|NA|TRBV5-1
CASSGGQYNYEQYF
TGCGCCAGCAGCGGAGGACAATACAACTACGAGCAGTACTTC
>TRBJ1-5|few|TRBD1|TRBV9
CASSAGTAIHNSNQPQHF
TGTGCCAGCAGCGCCGGGACAGCAATTCACAATAGCAATCAGCCCCAGCATTTT
>TRBJ1-2|few|NA|TRBV12-3/TRBV12-4
CAERPNYGYTF
TGTGCCGAGAGGCCAAACTATGGCTACACCTTC
>TRBJ2-6|NA|TRBD1|TRBV6-4
CASSDDREKHTEAF
TGTGCCAGCAGTGACGACAGGGAGAAGCACACTGAAGCTTTC
>TRBJ2-7|medium-sized|TRBD2|TRBV2
CASTTSGGSYEQYF
TGTGCCAGCACAACTAGCGGGGGGTCCTACGAGCAGTACTTC
>TRBJ2-5|NA|NA|TRBV5-5
CASSHPGAGGETQYF
TGTGCCAGCAGCCACCCCGGGGCCGGAGGAGAGACCCAGTACTTC
>TRBJ2-1|many|TRBD2|TRBV20-1
CSAREAGGPINEQFF
TGCAGTGCTAGAGAAGCGGGAGGGCCTATTAATGAGCAGTTCTTC
>TRBJ1-2|NA|NA|TRBV7-8
CASSLGGPADYGYTF
TGTGCCAGCAGCTTAGGTGGGCCAGCAGACTATGGCTACACCTTC
>TRBJ2-2|NA|TRBD2|TRBV20-1
CSTIAGEVYNEQFF
TGCAGTACTATAGCGGGAGAGGTGTACAATGAGCAGTTTTTT
>TRBJ2-5|few|NA|TRBV12-3/TRBV12-4
CASRTGETQYF
TGTGCCAGCAGAACCGGGGAGACCCAGTACTTC
>TRBJ2-3|NA|NA|TRBV19
CASSWSVSSTDTQYF
TGTGCCAGTAGTTGGAGCGTATCTAGCACAGATACGCAGTATTTT